These 19 T cell receptor beta chains share one sample of origin, sequenced in a study of technical replicates of blood from a handful of donors. Repertoires were generated with immunoSEQ multiplex PCR, while TCRdb's copy carries only in-frame clones and drops some. Of about 84,000 clones listed, around 93% are singletons. The sequencing sample was made of T cells isolated from PBMCs. Receptors originate from a human donor in good health.

This clone has a single count. The chain has TRBV4-1 and TRBJ1-2; D ambiguous. Germline V gene lookup returns CDR1 MGHRA and CDR2 YSYEKL. V lost 0 bases to trimming and J lost 2 bases, with 7 bases between them. The CDR3 contains 14 residues. DNA for the CDR3: TGCGCCAGCAGCCAAGACCCAGTGAACTATGGCTACACCTTC. Residues: CASSQDPVNYGYTF.

This clone came up once. V is TRBV19 and J is TRBJ1-5, with TRBD1 as a possible D gene (6 bases). Trimming took off 7 bases at V and 5 bases at J, with 15 bases between the two ends. This CDR3 has 14 amino acids. The germline V gene encodes CDR1 LNHDA and CDR2 SQIVND (reference sequence). CDR3 amino acids: CASKAGARDQPQHF. CDR3 in DNA: TGTGCCAGTAAAGCAGGGGCACGGGATCAGCCCCAGCATTTT.

This chain joins TRBV2 and TRBJ2-1; maybe TRBD2 (5 bases). This CDR3 is built from 16 residues. The V gene's germline CDR1 is SNHLY and CDR2 FYNNEI. Trimming removed 2 bases from V and 6 bases from J, with 17 bases in between. The CDR3 here is CASSERSTTSINEQFF. CDR3 DNA sequence: TGTGCCAGCAGTGAACGTTCGACTACCTCCATCAATGAGCAGTTCTTC.

The chain has TRBV19 and TRBJ2-1, with 12 positions matching TRBD2. The ends lost 6 bases at V and 2 bases at J; junction bases unmatched: 5. The CDR3 loop spans 16 amino acids. Germline values: CDR1 LNHDA, CDR2 SQIVND (reference sequence). CDR3 DNA sequence: TGTGCCAGTAGCAACCTAGCGGGGGGGCCCTACAATGAGCAGTTCTTC. It is translated as CASSNLAGGPYNEQFF.

The count of this clone is one. V is TRBV28 and J is TRBJ2-7; D might be TRBD1 (6 bases). Germline V gene sequence: CDR1 MDHEN, CDR2 SYDVKM. The ends were cut back, 6 bases at V and 2 bases at J, with 14 bases in the middle. The CDR3 runs to 14 residues. The CDR3 DNA reads as TGTGCCAGCAGCCAGGGGACAAATACCTACGAGCAGTACTTC. It encodes CASSQGTNTYEQYF.

This clone was observed once. The rearrangement uses TRBV4-1 and TRBJ1-1; D gene unclear. This CDR3 is built from 16 residues. Germline V gene lookup returns CDR1 MGHRA and CDR2 YSYEKL. The germline V and J ends were trimmed by 0 bases and 3 bases, with 14 bases remaining between them. In nucleotides, the CDR3 is TGCGCCAGCAGCCAAGATTCTGTACGGGTGTACACTGAAGCTTTCTTT. Translation: CASSQDSVRVYTEAFF.

The chain joins TRBV27 to TRBJ1-6, with D perhaps TRBD1 (5 bases). CDR3 size: 17 residues. Germline V gives CDR1 MNHEY, CDR2 SMNVEV (reference sequence). V gave up 2 bases and J gave up 4 bases, with 15 bases separating them. The CDR3, as DNA: TGTGCCAGCAGTTTAAGAATCGGGCAGGGTTATAATTCACCCCTCCACTTT. This sequence encodes CASSLRIGQGYNSPLHF.

The rearrangement joins TRBV28 to TRBJ1-1; D ambiguous. In germline, CDR1 is MDHEN, CDR2 SYDVKM. The V end lost 6 bases, the J end lost 4 bases, and 9 bases lay between the germline ends. This CDR3 comprises 12 residues. CDR3 sequence reads: CASSPVVTEAFF. The CDR3 DNA reads TGTGCCAGCAGCCCCGTTGTCACTGAAGCTTTCTTT.

The chain uses TRBV6-1 and TRBJ1-1, with unresolved D. The CDR3 is made up of 13 amino acids. Germline values: CDR1 MNHNS, CDR2 SASEGT. V lost 8 bases and J lost 4, with 14 bases in between. DNA for the CDR3: TGTGCCAGCGACGCGGACTATCGCACTGAAGCTTTCTTT. As protein: CASDADYRTEAFF.

The genes are TRBV14 and TRBJ1-2; weak D call: TRBD1 (5 bases). The germline CDR1 and CDR2 sequences are SGHDN and FVKESK. V was cut by 3 bases and J by 7 bases, with 24 bases left in between. The CDR3 has 17 amino acids. This chain's CDR3 is CASSQEGPGPITRGYTF. CDR3 in DNA: TGTGCCAGCAGCCAGGAGGGGCCAGGACCTATTACCCGTGGCTACACCTTC. The whole variable domain, filled in from reference TRBV14 and TRBJ1-2, reads EAGVTQFPSHSVIEKGQTVTLRCDPISGHDNLYWYRRVMGKEIKFLLHFVKESKQDESGMPNNRFLAERTGGTYSTLKVQPAELEDSGVYFCASSQEGPGPITRGYTFGSGTRLTVV.

The chain combines TRBV5-1 with TRBJ2-3; TRBD2 aligns across 7 bases. Trimming at V came to 5 bases and at J to 0 bases, leaving 9 bases not matched to a gene. Per germline, CDR1 SGHRS and CDR2 YFSETQ. CDR3 length: 16 amino acids. DNA of the CDR3: TGCGCCAGCAGAGTGGGACTACCAACTAGCACAGATACGCAGTATTTT. Amino acid sequence: CASRVGLPTSTDTQYF.

The CDR3 spells CASSARTGGSQETQYF. Here the CDR3 DNA reads TGTGCCAGCAGTGCCAGGACAGGGGGGAGCCAAGAGACCCAGTACTTC. The V gene is TRBV6-1, the J gene TRBJ2-5, with TRBD1 matching over 10 bases. CDR3 length: 16 amino acids. CDR1 and CDR2 (germline): MNHNS, SASEGT. With 4 bases clipped from V and 1 base from J, the junction kept 6 bases outside the gene matches.

The rearrangement links TRBV4-2 to TRBJ2-2, with TRBD2 as a possible D gene (5 bases). Germline V gene data show CDR1 as LGHNA and CDR2 as YNFKEQ. V was pared by 5 bases and J by 0 bases, with 16 bases between. This CDR3 comprises 17 residues. The CDR3 DNA is TGTGCCAGCAGCTCCCATGGGAGACTCGCGAACACCGGGGAGCTGTTTTTT. Translated, it gives CASSSHGRLANTGELFF.

The J gene is TRBJ1-4, the V gene TRBV25-1; 8 nucleotides align to TRBD1. The CDR3 extends over 13 amino acids. With V trimmed by 3 bases and J by 8 bases, 2 bases remained unmatched. CDR1 is MGHDK, CDR2 SYGVNS, per germline. The CDR3 nucleotides read TGTGCCAGCAGTGACAGGGGGCAGGAAAAACTGTTTTTT. Its translation is CASSDRGQEKLFF.

This chain links TRBV5-1 with TRBJ1-2; 8 bases agree with TRBD1. V gave up 4 bases and J gave up 8 bases; unmatched junction bases: 4. In germline, CDR1 is SGHRS, CDR2 YFSETQ. The CDR3 runs 12 residues. The CDR3 bases are TGCGCCAGCAGCCTGGACAGGGACGGCTACACCTTC. Translating it yields CASSLDRDGYTF.

This chain joins TRBV5-1 and TRBJ1-2; 10 nucleotides align to TRBD1. Unmatched junction bases numbered 11, after V lost 4 bases and J lost 8 bases. CDR3 length: 15 amino acids. Germline V gene data show CDR1 as SGHRS and CDR2 as YFSETQ. CDR3 sequence (DNA): TGCGCCAGCAGCAAATACGACAGGGGGCAAGAAGGCTACACCTTC. It translates to CASSKYDRGQEGYTF.

The gene calls are TRBV29-1 and TRBJ2-2; the match to TRBD1 covers 7 bases. The germline V gene has CDR1 SQVTM and CDR2 ANQGSEA. V was pared by 4 bases and J by 3 bases, with 8 bases of the junction left unmatched. The CDR3 spans 15 residues. The CDR3 region is CSVGGGTVDTGELFF. DNA for the CDR3: TGCAGCGTTGGTGGTGGGACAGTTGACACCGGGGAGCTGTTTTTT.

This chain links TRBV9 with TRBJ2-3; weak D call: TRBD2 (6 bases). The CDR3 has 16 residues. Germline V gene lookup returns CDR1 SGDLS and CDR2 YYNGEE. Trimming removed 2 bases from V and 4 bases from J, with 17 bases in between. The CDR3 protein is CASSVGSGSSPDTQYF. Here the CDR3 DNA reads TGTGCCAGCAGCGTTGGCAGCGGGTCATCTCCAGATACGCAGTATTTT.

This clone was seen a single time. V and J are TRBV7-9 and TRBJ1-2, with 8 bases identical to TRBD1. The CDR3 contains 13 residues. Germline-derived CDR1 and CDR2 are SEHNR and FQNEAQ (reference sequence). Trimming at V came to 2 bases and at J to 7 bases, leaving 3 bases not matched to a gene. This CDR3 reads CASSLTQGGGYTF. CDR3 nucleotide sequence: TGTGCCAGCAGCTTAACACAGGGGGGTGGCTACACCTTC.